Listed below are T cell receptor beta chains from one sample, sequenced in a study of identical twins. TCRdb passed the 5' RACE reads through MiXCR, listing each CDR3 protein once. The sample records 550,000 to 700,000 distinct CDR3 sequences, 9.5% to 10% being singletons. The same specimen was also included in a second study, on yellow fever vaccine responses in identical twins.

The sample was PBMCs. The source of these receptors is a woman aged 18-29 years in good health. Both conserved end residues are part of each CDR3. D genes are given only for firm matches. The size field is filled for only some rows; it gives once, few, many or a size class.

TRBJ2-3 . TRBV12-3/TRBV12-4 . TGTGCCAGCAATACCGGGGAAGCGGTAGAAGGGCAAGGCACAGATACGCAGTATTTT CASNTGEAVEGQGTDTQYF
TRBJ2-1 few TRBV7-9 TRBD2 TGTGCCAGCAGCTTGTTGGCGGGAGGATCGGGTGAGCAGTTCTTC CASSLLAGGSGEQFF
TRBJ2-7 . TRBV23-1 TRBD1 TGCGCCAGCAGTCAATGGGGGACAGACCACTACGAGCAGTACTTC CASSQWGTDHYEQYF
TRBJ1-3 . TRBV28 TRBD1 TGTGCCAGCAAGGAGGGGACAGGGAGAAACACCATATATTTT CASKEGTGRNTIYF
TRBJ1-1 few TRBV11-2 . TGTGCCAGCAGCCCTTCGGACGTTACGAACACTGAAGCTTTCTTT CASSPSDVTNTEAFF
TRBJ2-7 . TRBV3-1 . TGTGCCAGCAGCCAAGGCTCCTACGAGCAGAACTTC CASSQGSYEQNF
TRBJ1-2 . TRBV7-2 . TGTGCCAGCAGCGCAAAATGGCAGGGTAACGACTATGGCTACACCTTC CASSAKWQGNDYGYTF
TRBJ2-5 many TRBV5-1 TRBD2 TGCGCCAGCAGCTTGTCCAACCTAGCGGGGATTCTGGTTCGAGAGACCCAGTACTTC CASSLSNLAGILVRETQYF
TRBJ1-2 . TRBV28 TRBD1 TGTGCCAGCAGTCCACAGGGGCGTGGTGGCTACACCTTC CASSPQGRGGYTF
TRBJ2-7 few TRBV5-1 TRBD1 TGCGCCAGCAGCTTGGAATCGGGACAGAAGATCTCCTACGAGCAGTACTTC CASSLESGQKISYEQYF
TRBJ2-1 few TRBV29-1 TRBD2 TGCAGCGTCGTTGGGACTAGTGGGATGACTTCGTTCTTC CSVVGTSGMTSFF
TRBJ2-6 . TRBV7-9 TRBD1 TGTGCCAGCAGCTTGGGACAGGGTACTGGTGGGGCCAACGTCCTGACTTTC CASSLGQGTGGANVLTF
TRBJ2-2 many TRBV9 . TGTGCCAGCAGCGCGGTAGGGACTAACACCGGGGAGCTGTTTTTT CASSAVGTNTGELFF
TRBJ2-3 many TRBV29-1 . TGCAGCGTTGAAAAGGACAACACAGATACGCAGTATTTT CSVEKDNTDTQYF
TRBJ2-3 many TRBV9 . TGTGCCAGCAGCCCCAGACCGGCGTATTTT CASSPRPAYF
TRBJ2-7 few TRBV20-1 TRBD2 TGCAGTGCTAGTTGGTGGCTAGCGGCATTCTACGAGCAGTACTTC CSASWWLAAFYEQYF
TRBJ2-5 many TRBV7-9 . TGTGCCAGCAGCCTATCGGGTCCACAGGCGGGGACCCAGTACTTC CASSLSGPQAGTQYF
TRBJ2-3 . TRBV2 . TGTGCCTTCTGTTTAGCGAATCGGCGGGGCCCTAGCACAGATACGCAGTATTTT CAFCLANRRGPSTDTQYF
TRBJ1-3 many TRBV9 . TGTGCCAGCAGCGTAGCTCCGGACTCGTCCCGAAACACCATATATTTT CASSVAPDSSRNTIYF
TRBJ2-3 few TRBV5-1 . TGCGCCAGCAGCTTGCGGGACCCCAGAGATACGCAGTATTTT CASSLRDPRDTQYF
TRBJ2-3 many TRBV5-1 . TGCGCCAGCAGCTTGGGCCAGACAGATACGCAGTATTTT CASSLGQTDTQYF
TRBJ2-5 . TRBV15 . TGTGCCACCAGCAGAGATCCCCAGGGTCGAGAGACCCAGTACTTC CATSRDPQGRETQYF
TRBJ2-2 many TRBV4-3 TRBD2 TGCGCCAGCAGCCAAGATCTTGGGACTATGAACACCGGGGAGCTGTTTTTT CASSQDLGTMNTGELFF
TRBJ2-1 few TRBV6-1 TRBD2 TGTGCCGGGGCCCCTAGCGGGAGAAGGAATGAGCAGTTCTTC CAGAPSGRRNEQFF
TRBJ2-1 . TRBV6-2/TRBV6-3 . TGTGCCAGCAGCCTCCGCCGTGAGCAGTTCTTC CASSLRREQFF
TRBJ2-7 . TRBV2 TRBD1 TGTGCCAGCAGTGATTGGACAGGGGGCTACGAGCAGTACTTC CASSDWTGGYEQYF
TRBJ2-1 many TRBV7-3 TRBD2 TGTGCCAGCAGCACGACTAGCGGGGGCGCCGGCAATGAGCAGTTCTTC CASSTTSGGAGNEQFF
TRBJ2-7 many TRBV20-1 . TGCAGTGCTAGAGATCAGGGTTACGAGCAGTACTTC CSARDQGYEQYF
TRBJ2-7 . TRBV9 . TGTGCCAGCAGCGTACTGGGGACGGAGTCCTACGAGCAGTACTTC CASSVLGTESYEQYF
TRBJ1-1 . TRBV12-3/TRBV12-4 TRBD1 TGTGCCAGCAGCACCGGGACAGGCACTGAAGCTTTCTTT CASSTGTGTEAFF
TRBJ2-1 . TRBV4-1 TRBD1 TGCGCCAGCAGCCAAGGATCTGGAGGGCACGGGACAGGGGTATCCAATGAGCAGTTCTTC CASSQGSGGHGTGVSNEQFF
TRBJ1-5 many TRBV6-2/TRBV6-3 . TGTGCCAGCAGTCGGGTTCTTGGCAATCAGCCCCAGCATTTT CASSRVLGNQPQHF
TRBJ2-7 many TRBV7-9 . TGTGCCAGCAGCGCAGGATCCGAGCAGTACTTC CASSAGSEQYF
TRBJ1-6 many TRBV12-3/TRBV12-4 TRBD1 TGTGCCAGCAGTTTGACAGGGGGTGGATATAATTCACCCCTCCACTTT CASSLTGGGYNSPLHF
TRBJ2-5 . TRBV7-2 . TGTGCCAGCAGCTTAGTCCTAGCGAGACAAGAGACCCAGTACTTC CASSLVLARQETQYF
TRBJ1-6 once TRBV6-5 TRBD1 TGTGCCAGCAGTTTCCTCAGGGGGCGGGGAAATTCACCCCTCCACTTT CASSFLRGRGNSPLHF
TRBJ2-1 few TRBV28 TRBD2 TGTGCCAGCACCCTACGGGGACTAGCGGAAAGCTCCTACAATGAGCAGTTCTTC CASTLRGLAESSYNEQFF
TRBJ1-1 many TRBV5-5 TRBD1 TGTGCCAGCAGCTTTTCTTCAGGGGGCACTGAAGCTTTCTTT CASSFSSGGTEAFF
TRBJ2-1 many TRBV7-9 . TGTGCCAGCAGAATTACCGGGACGGCGTACAATGAGCAGTTCTTC CASRITGTAYNEQFF
TRBJ2-7 . TRBV29-1 TRBD2 TGCAGCGTGAAAGCGGGGTGGGAAACCTACGAGCAGTACTTC CSVKAGWETYEQYF
TRBJ2-2 . TRBV7-3 TRBD2 TGTGCCAGCAGCCCGCGGGGGGCGAAAACCGGGGAGCTGTTTTTT CASSPRGAKTGELFF
TRBJ2-5 . TRBV10-3 . TGTGCCATCAGTGATCATGAGGAAGAGACCCAGTACTTC CAISDHEEETQYF
TRBJ2-7 many TRBV29-1 . TGCAGCGTTGAGGGCCCGGCCTACGAGCAGTACTTC CSVEGPAYEQYF
TRBJ1-2 many TRBV2 TRBD1 TGTGCCAGCAGTGATACACGAGGACAGGGAGCCTATGGCTACACCTTC CASSDTRGQGAYGYTF
TRBJ2-3 many TRBV12-3/TRBV12-4 TRBD1 TGTGCCAGCAGTTTTACCCTCCGACAGGGGGCAAAAGATACGCAGTATTTT CASSFTLRQGAKDTQYF
TRBJ2-1 few TRBV7-2 . TGTGCCAGCAGCTTAGTAAGCAACAATGAGCAGTTCTTC CASSLVSNNEQFF
TRBJ2-7 few TRBV20-1 TRBD1 TGCAGTGCTAGCCCGCTCGGGACAGGGCCCTACGAGCAGTACTTC CSASPLGTGPYEQYF
TRBJ2-7 . TRBV9 . TGTGCCAGCAGCGGACACCGGGAGAGCTCCTACGAGCAGTACTTC CASSGHRESSYEQYF
TRBJ2-7 few TRBV21-1 . TGTGCCAGCAGCAAAATGGGGCAGGCTAGCTCCTACGAGCAGTACTTC CASSKMGQASSYEQYF
TRBJ2-7 many TRBV5-1 TRBD1 TGCGCCAGCAGCTTAGGGACAGGGACGTCCTACGAGCAGTACTTC CASSLGTGTSYEQYF